The clone carrying this T cell receptor (beta chain) was recorded many times. The antigen is unknown. After removal of 2 bases from V and 3 bases from J, the junction contained 2 bases not matched to a gene. Germline loops: CDR1 SQVTM, CDR2 ANQGSEA. This CDR3 has 15 amino acids. Ligated cDNA underwent four rounds of PCR with nested alpha and beta constant region primers and SP2. Reverse transcription of blood and skin TCR RNA was primed at alpha and beta constant regions. Via MiXCR, TCRdb re-called the 5' RACE reads, giving one row per CDR3 protein. The data contain roughly 48,000 distinct CDR3 sequences, around 4.7% of them singletons. The entry originates in a study of naive and memory T cell subsets. Findings and caveats of the study: TCR transcript changes with activation or differentiation may affect this RNA method.

A UMI-containing oligonucleotide was joined by 3' ligation to the TCR cDNA template. Whole-blood samples were less than 3 ml of peripheral blood from healthy adult volunteers. The clonotype comes from a female donor in good health. The chain uses TRBV29-1 and TRBJ2-6; 9 bases match TRBD1. CDR3 protein: CSVENRGLGANVLTF. CDR3 DNA: TGCAGCGTTGAAAACAGGGGGCTTGGGGCCAACGTCCTGACTTTC. Full variable domain (remainder filled in from reference TRBV29-1 and TRBJ2-6): SAVISQKPSRDICQRGTSLTIQCQVDSQVTMMFWYRQQPGQSLTLIATANQGSEATYESGFVIDKFPISRPNLTFSTLTVSNMSPEDSSIYLCSVENRGLGANVLTFGAGSRLTVL.